The 17 T cell receptor beta chains presented below share a single source sample, sequenced in a study of blood T cell repertoires in COVID-19. Only in-frame clones appear in the TCRdb table, and some are missing; sequencing was by immunoSEQ multiplex PCR. Of 150,000 or so clones listed, 85% to 90% are singletons. The sample taken for sequencing was peripheral blood. The receptors here all came from an elderly man with acute or convalescent COVID-19.

This clone was detected a few times. This chain uses TRBV9 with TRBJ1-1, with 8 bases that match TRBD1. Trimming took 2 bases from V and 3 from J; bases not matched to a gene: 12. Germline CDR1 SGDLS, CDR2 YYNGEE. This CDR3 region has 17 residues. The CDR3 region is CASSVDRGSSEDTEAFF. In nucleotides, the CDR3 is TGTGCCAGCAGCGTCGACAGGGGTTCAAGTGAGGACACTGAAGCTTTCTTT.

The chain links TRBV9 to TRBJ1-5; D is undetermined. The V gene lost 3 bases and the J gene lost 2 bases, with 15 bases spanning the gap. CDR1 and CDR2 from the germline V gene are SGDLS and YYNGEE. The CDR3 has 16 residues. The CDR3 reads CASSARRGLGNQPQHF. The CDR3 DNA follows: TGTGCCAGCAGCGCCCGGAGAGGCTTGGGCAATCAGCCCCAGCATTTT.

The V gene is TRBV27, the J gene TRBJ1-3; D gene ambiguous. V was shortened by 7 bases and J by 7 bases, with 11 bases between the two germline ends. Per the germline V gene, CDR1 is MNHEY and CDR2 is SMNVEV (reference sequence). The CDR3 is made up of 12 amino acids. The CDR3 loop is CASTHNPNTIYF. CDR3 nucleotides: TGTGCCAGCACCCACAACCCCAACACCATATATTTT.

The sample holds one count of this clone. The rearrangement uses TRBV28 and TRBJ2-1; 11 bases are shared with TRBD2. J gave up 8 bases and V 5 bases, and 17 bases lay outside the gene matches. Germline CDR1 is MDHEN and CDR2 is SYDVKM. The length of the CDR3 is 18 residues. The chain's CDR3 is CASSPGTAGLAAIYEQFF. The CDR3 DNA reads as TGTGCCAGCAGTCCGGGGACGGCGGGACTAGCGGCTATCTATGAGCAGTTCTTC.

This clone was counted a few times. This chain uses TRBV29-1 with TRBJ2-7, with 9 bases that match TRBD1. Germline CDR1 SQVTM, CDR2 ANQGSEA. V lost 3 bases, J lost 2 bases, and 2 bases stayed unmatched. This CDR3 has 13 residues. As DNA, the CDR3 is TGCAGCGTTGAGGGGACAGGGACCTACGAGCAGTACTTC. Its translation: CSVEGTGTYEQYF.

This clone appeared once. V is TRBV5-1 and J is TRBJ2-5; a possible D gene is TRBD2 (6 bases). The CDR3 sequence is 13 residues long. The V gene lost 5 bases and the J gene lost 5 bases, with 13 bases spanning the gap. In germline, CDR1 is SGHRS, CDR2 YFSETQ. The CDR3 region is CASSQRAIETQYF. The DNA for the CDR3 is TGCGCCAGCAGTCAGCGGGCGATCGAGACCCAGTACTTC.

The chain combines TRBV27 with TRBJ1-3; maybe TRBD1 (5 bases). Trimming stripped 8 bases from V and 0 bases from J, with 20 bases between. Germline CDR1 and CDR2: MNHEY and SMNVEV (reference sequence). The CDR3 has 17 amino acids. The CDR3 sequence: CASGPLGLRDSGNTIYF. As DNA, the CDR3 is TGTGCCAGCGGGCCCCTCGGCCTCAGGGACTCTGGAAACACCATATATTTT.

The V gene is TRBV3-1 (or the pseudogene TRBV3-2), the J gene TRBJ1-1, with 10 bases lining up with TRBD1. The V gene's germline CDR1 is LGHDT and CDR2 YNNKEL (reference sequence). The CDR3 consists of 16 residues. With V trimmed by 4 bases and J by 0 bases, 5 bases remained unmatched. The CDR3: CASSLRGQGMNTEAFF. The CDR3 nucleotides are TGTGCCAGCAGCCTAAGGGGACAGGGGATGAACACTGAAGCTTTCTTT.

This clone was seen only a few times. The chain recombines TRBV2 with TRBJ1-2; D not resolved. The ends were cut back, 8 bases at V and 4 bases at J, with 14 bases in the middle. CDR1 SNHLY and CDR2 FYNNEI come from the germline V gene. This CDR3 contains 13 residues. The CDR3 sequence is CASHGDGLYGYTF. The CDR3 DNA follows: TGTGCCAGCCATGGAGATGGACTCTATGGCTACACCTTC.

The J gene is TRBJ1-2, the V gene TRBV5-4; TRBD1 aligns across 8 bases. This CDR3 has 13 residues. CDR1 SGHNT and CDR2 YYREEE come from the germline V gene (reference sequence). V shed 3 bases and J 8 bases; nucleotides not matched to a gene: 6. The CDR3, as DNA: TGTGCCAGCAGCTCTCAGGGGGCGGGCGGCTACACCTTC. It translates to CASSSQGAGGYTF.

A single count supports this clone. The rearrangement joins TRBV19 to TRBJ2-1; 13 bases match TRBD2. Germline V gene data show CDR1 as LNHDA and CDR2 as SQIVND (reference sequence). This CDR3 has 16 amino acids. J gave up 4 bases and V 7 bases, and 7 bases lay outside the gene matches. CDR3 amino acids: CASNRGTSGTYNEQFF. The CDR3 DNA sequence: TGTGCCAGTAATCGCGGGACTAGCGGGACTTACAATGAGCAGTTCTTC.

CDR3 amino acids: CASSQGLTGINEKLFF. CDR3 sequence (DNA): TGTGCCAGCAGCCAAGGTTTAACAGGGATTAATGAAAAACTGTTTTTT. The chain has TRBV3-1 (or the pseudogene TRBV3-2) and TRBJ1-4; D might be TRBD1 (6 bases). This CDR3 contains 16 residues. Germline V gene sequence: CDR1 LGHDT, CDR2 YNNKEL (reference sequence). V lost 1 base, J lost 4 bases, and 13 bases lay in between.

This sequence joins TRBV5-6 and TRBJ1-4; D may be TRBD1 (5 bases). V was shortened by 7 bases and J by 2 bases, with 15 bases between the two germline ends. Germline CDR1 SGHDT, CDR2 YYEEEE. The CDR3 contains 15 residues. CDR3 region: CASRPWGDTNEKLFF. CDR3 sequence (DNA): TGTGCCAGCCGACCCTGGGGGGACACTAATGAAAAACTGTTTTTT.

The chain links TRBV19 to TRBJ1-1, with no clear D. The CDR3 extends over 12 amino acids. V lost 9 bases and J lost 1, with 9 bases in between. Germline V CDR1 and CDR2: LNHDA, SQIVND (reference sequence). CDR3 residues: CASSARNTEAFF. CDR3 nucleotides: TGTGCCAGCTCAGCGAGGAACACTGAAGCTTTCTTT.

The V and J genes are TRBV29-1 and TRBJ2-1; 11 bases match TRBD2. CDR3 length: 14 amino acids. V shed 7 bases, J shed 4 bases, and the junction held 6 bases outside the gene matches. Germline V gene data show CDR1 as SQVTM and CDR2 as ANQGSEA. The CDR3 is CSALLAGVYNEQFF. The CDR3 region has the DNA TGCAGCGCGCTACTAGCGGGAGTTTACAATGAGCAGTTCTTC.

The genes are TRBV28 and TRBJ1-2; tentatively, D is TRBD1 (5 bases). V lost 11 bases to trimming and J lost 1 base, with 11 bases between them. The CDR3 length is 12 residues. CDR1 and CDR2 from the germline V gene are MDHEN and SYDVKM. CDR3 loop: CACWGVNYGYTF. The CDR3 DNA follows: TGTGCCTGCTGGGGGGTTAACTATGGCTACACCTTC.

V is TRBV5-4 and J is TRBJ1-1; tentative D call: TRBD1 (5 bases). Between the trimmed V and J ends, which lost 2 bases and 0 bases, there was a span of 8 bases. The CDR3 consists of 14 residues. CDR1 and CDR2 (germline): SGHNT, YYREEE (reference sequence). DNA of the CDR3: TGTGCCAGCAGCTTCAGGGCAATGAACACTGAAGCTTTCTTT. Protein: CASSFRAMNTEAFF.